This T cell receptor beta chain was sequenced in a study of regulatory T cells in long-lasting Graves disease. Relying on iRepertoire HTBI primers and Arm-PCR of CDR3 regions, the team built TCR beta libraries. Via MiXCR, TCRdb re-called the multiplex PCR reads, giving one row per CDR3 protein. The sample lists about 420,000 distinct CDR3 sequences, about 17% seen once, with less than 30% in the top ten. Germline CDR1 and CDR2: MNHNS and SASEGT. Trimming cost V 0 bases and J 7 bases, with 12 bases left between them. This CDR3 has 15 residues. As to time point: newly diagnosed GD, antithyroid drugs for less than 3 months. Researchers made the TCR library from RNA that was extracted from PBMCs. This sample also appeared in a second study, on T cells in Graves' hyperthyroidism and ophthalmopathy.

The starting material was peripheral blood mononuclear cells (PBMCs), obtained at new diagnosis, from a patient treated with antithyroid drugs. The sequence was collected from a woman aged 18-29 years with Graves disease. The chain carries TRBV6-1 and TRBJ2-2; D call uncertain. In DNA, the CDR3 is TGTGCCAGCAGTGAAGCTGGCCCCCGGATCGGGGAGCTGTTTTTT. This codes for CASSEAGPRIGELFF.